This is a list of T cell receptor beta chains from one sample in a study of follicular helper T cells after annual influenza vaccination. Here immunoSEQ multiplex PCR was the method, and the copy in TCRdb shows in-frame clones only, minus some. The sample has more than 6,500 clones; approximately 87% are singletons. The specimen comprised CXCR5+ CD38- circulating T follicular helper cells from blood, sampled 7 days after influenza vaccination. These receptors were taken from an adult who received the influenza vaccine. CDR3s include the opening cysteine and the closing phenylalanine or tryptophan. A D gene is named only where the DNA matches it firmly. A clone size is listed for some rows: how often the clone was seen (once, few, many), or a class if it is expanded.

V	J	size	D	CDR3	DNA
TRBV6-6	TRBJ1-3	.	.	CASRKGSSGNTIYF	TGTGCCAGCAGAAAGGGGAGCTCTGGAAACACCATATATTTT
TRBV15	TRBJ2-5	.	.	CATSRNGQETQYF	TGTGCCACCAGCAGGAATGGCCAAGAGACCCAGTACTTC
TRBV27	TRBJ2-7	.	.	CASSPHRSSYEQYF	TGTGCCAGCAGTCCTCACCGTAGCTCCTACGAGCAGTACTTC
TRBV2	TRBJ2-2	once	TRBD2	CASSGGANTGELFF	TGTGCCAGCTCCGGGGGGGCGAACACCGGGGAGCTGTTTTTT
TRBV4-3	TRBJ2-1	few	.	CASSRQGTISYNEQFF	TGCGCCAGCAGCCGCCAGGGGACTATCTCCTACAATGAGCAGTTCTTC
TRBV2	TRBJ2-7	.	.	CASSVSASSYEQYF	TGTGCCAGCAGTGTGTCCGCAAGCTCCTACGAGCAGTACTTC
TRBV4-1	TRBJ1-1	.	TRBD1	CASETGGGLNTEAFF	TGCGCCAGCGAGACAGGGGGCGGACTGAACACTGAAGCTTTCTTT
TRBV11-3	TRBJ2-1	.	TRBD2	CASSLRTPTSGGRNEQFF	TGTGCCAGCAGCCTAAGAACCCCGACTAGCGGGGGCCGAAATGAGCAGTTCTTC
TRBV28	TRBJ2-1	once	TRBD2	CASSLYQGSGVYNEQFF	TGTGCCAGCAGTTTGTATCAAGGAAGCGGGGTCTACAATGAGCAGTTCTTC
TRBV5-1	TRBJ1-1	.	.	CASSLGDTEAFF	TGCGCCAGCAGCTTGGGAGACACTGAAGCTTTCTTT
TRBV15	TRBJ2-1	.	.	CATRDNYYNEQFF	TGTGCCACCCGGGACAATTATTACAATGAGCAGTTCTTC
TRBV14	TRBJ2-1	.	.	CASSQIFLRYSSYNEQFF	TGTGCCAGCAGCCAAATTTTTCTCCGCTACAGCTCCTACAATGAGCAGTTCTTC
TRBV6-1	TRBJ2-5	.	TRBD2	CASSELAGEGETQYF	TGTGCCAGCAGTGAACTAGCGGGGGAGGGGGAGACCCAGTACTTC
TRBV15	TRBJ2-7	.	.	CATSRDKGTGEQYF	TGTGCCACCAGCAGAGATAAGGGTACGGGTGAGCAGTACTTC
TRBV18	TRBJ2-5	.	TRBD1	CASSPQQGAEETQYF	TGTGCCAGCTCACCACAACAGGGGGCAGAGGAGACCCAGTACTTC
TRBV5-1	TRBJ2-3	once	.	CASSRDGGIRWDGNTDTQYF	TGCGCCAGCAGTCGGGACGGTGGGATACGGTGGGATGGAAACACAGATACGCAGTATTTT
TRBV5-6	TRBJ1-5	.	.	CASSLAHRQAEYSNQPQHF	TGTGCCAGCAGCTTGGCCCACCGGCAGGCGGAATATAGCAATCAGCCCCAGCATTTT
TRBV28	TRBJ2-5	few	TRBD1	CASSFGAGGQETQYF	TGTGCCAGCAGTTTCGGGGCAGGGGGACAAGAGACCCAGTACTTC
TRBV28	TRBJ2-7	.	.	CASNQPQSHEQYF	TGTGCCAGCAACCAACCCCAAAGCCACGAGCAGTACTTC
TRBV19	TRBJ2-7	.	TRBD1	CASSPRVDREQYF	TGTGCCAGTAGTCCACGGGTGGACAGGGAGCAGTACTTC
TRBV12-2	TRBJ2-7	.	.	CASRLSRSRDSIYEQYF	TGTGCAAGTCGCTTATCTCGGAGCCGGGACTCCATCTACGAGCAGTACTTC
TRBV19	TRBJ2-7	.	TRBD2	CASSIVIAGSYEQYF	TGTGCCAGTAGTATAGTAATAGCGGGGTCCTACGAGCAGTACTTC
TRBV19	TRBJ2-5	few	.	CASSIGLVLKETQYF	TGTGCCAGTAGTATAGGTCTAGTTTTAAAAGAGACCCAGTACTTC
TRBV7-2	TRBJ1-3	.	.	CASSFRPHVTGRSGNTIYF	TGTGCCAGCAGCTTTAGACCCCACGTTACAGGGCGCTCTGGAAACACCATATATTTT
TRBV7-2	TRBJ1-5	.	.	CASSLAGGWNQPQHF	TGTGCCAGCAGCTTAGCGGGGGGATGGAATCAGCCCCAGCATTTT
TRBV19	TRBJ1-5	.	.	CASIGTSGLSNQPQHF	TGTGCCAGTATCGGGACATCCGGGCTTAGCAATCAGCCCCAGCATTTT
TRBV11-2	TRBJ2-3	.	TRBD2	CASRNTGGADTQYF	TGTGCCAGCAGAAACACCGGGGGGGCAGATACGCAGTATTTT
TRBV25-1	TRBJ2-5	.	.	CASSDRIGQETQYF	TGTGCCAGCAGTGACAGAATCGGACAGGAGACCCAGTACTTC
TRBV7-2	TRBJ2-7	.	.	CASSLLGGGPKEQYF	TGTGCCAGCAGCTTATTAGGTGGGGGACCTAAAGAGCAGTACTTC
TRBV9	TRBJ2-3	.	TRBD2	CASSPRHSGGAADTQYF	TGTGCCAGCAGCCCCCGGCATAGCGGGGGGGCAGCAGATACGCAGTATTTT
TRBV4-2	TRBJ2-3	.	.	CASSQDPTDTQYF	TGTGCCAGCAGCCAAGATCCGACAGATACGCAGTATTTT
TRBV7-2	TRBJ1-6	few	TRBD1	CASSHGQENSPLHF	TGTGCCAGCAGCCATGGACAGGAGAATTCACCCCTCCACTTT
TRBV7-9	TRBJ2-5	once	TRBD1	CASSLAGGLETQYF	TGTGCCAGCAGCTTGGCAGGGGGCCTAGAGACCCAGTACTTC
TRBV11-2	TRBJ2-7	.	.	CASSFVTRSYEQYF	TGTGCCAGCAGCTTTGTCACCAGGTCCTACGAGCAGTACTTC